Here is one T cell receptor (beta chain) with its context. CDR3 length: 14 amino acids. Looked up from germline, CDR1 is SGHKS and CDR2 is YYEKEE (reference sequence). The V and J ends lost 4 bases and 7 bases respectively, with 15 bases between them. The table came from immunoSEQ multiplex PCR; TCRdb's copy has only in-frame clones and leaves some out. Found here are around 2,000,000 clones, roughly 96% of them singletons; the top ten hold 0.1% to 0.15%. The data derive from a study of shared clonotypes between healthy human individuals. About the research overall: Those who served as donors were two women and three men between the ages of 18 and 49. Each donor's CD8 memory used one plate, CD8 naive two, each CD4 subset three.

J is TRBJ1-5 and V is TRBV5-5; D is undetermined. The specimen sequenced was naive CD4+ T cells sorted from blood. Subset: CD45RA+ positively selected. The clonotype comes from a man aged 18 to 29 in good health. The CDR3 reads CASSRAGREQPQHF. The CDR3, as DNA: TGTGCCAGCAGCAGGGCAGGACGGGAACAGCCCCAGCATTTT.